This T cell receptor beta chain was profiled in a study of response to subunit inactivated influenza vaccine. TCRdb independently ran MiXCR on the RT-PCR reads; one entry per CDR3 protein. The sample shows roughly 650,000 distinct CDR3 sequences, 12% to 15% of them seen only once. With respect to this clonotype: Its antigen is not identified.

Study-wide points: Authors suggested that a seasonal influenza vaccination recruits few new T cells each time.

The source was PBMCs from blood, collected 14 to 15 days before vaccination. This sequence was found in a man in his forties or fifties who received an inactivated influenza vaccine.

In DNA, the CDR3 is TGTGCCAGCAGTGAAGCGACAGGGGTTCAGCCCCAGCATTTT. Encoded protein: CASSEATGVQPQHF. The V and J genes are TRBV6-1 and TRBJ1-5, with 8 bases fitting TRBD1. Germline V lookup: CDR1 MNHNS, CDR2 SASEGT. This CDR3 has 14 amino acids. The ends lost 0 bases at V and 6 bases at J; junction bases unmatched: 1.